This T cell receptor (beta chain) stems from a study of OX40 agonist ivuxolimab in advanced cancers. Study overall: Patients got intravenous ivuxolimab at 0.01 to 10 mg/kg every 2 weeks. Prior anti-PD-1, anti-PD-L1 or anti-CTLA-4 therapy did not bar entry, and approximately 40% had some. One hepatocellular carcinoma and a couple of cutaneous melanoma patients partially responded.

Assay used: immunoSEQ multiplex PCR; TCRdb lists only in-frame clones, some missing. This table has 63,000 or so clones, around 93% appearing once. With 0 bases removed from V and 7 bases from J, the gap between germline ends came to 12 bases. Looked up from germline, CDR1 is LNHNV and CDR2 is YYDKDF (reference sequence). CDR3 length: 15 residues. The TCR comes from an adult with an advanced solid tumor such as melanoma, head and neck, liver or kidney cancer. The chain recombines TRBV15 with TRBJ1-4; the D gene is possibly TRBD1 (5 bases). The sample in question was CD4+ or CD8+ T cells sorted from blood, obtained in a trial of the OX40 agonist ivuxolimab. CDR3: CATSRDQGVGEKLFF. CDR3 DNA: TGTGCCACCAGCAGAGATCAGGGTGTCGGTGAAAAACTGTTTTTT.